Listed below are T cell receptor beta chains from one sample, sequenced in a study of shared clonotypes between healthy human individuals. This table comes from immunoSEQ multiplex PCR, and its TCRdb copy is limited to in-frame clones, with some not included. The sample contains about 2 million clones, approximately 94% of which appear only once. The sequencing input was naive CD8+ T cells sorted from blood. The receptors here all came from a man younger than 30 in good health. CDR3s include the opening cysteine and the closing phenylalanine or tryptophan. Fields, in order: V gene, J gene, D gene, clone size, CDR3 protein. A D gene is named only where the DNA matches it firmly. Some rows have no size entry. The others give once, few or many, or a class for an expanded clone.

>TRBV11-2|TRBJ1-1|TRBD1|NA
CASSGSTGVNTEAFF
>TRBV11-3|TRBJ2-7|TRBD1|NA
CASSLPPQGTARYEQYF
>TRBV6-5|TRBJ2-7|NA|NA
CASSPHNQGPYEQYF
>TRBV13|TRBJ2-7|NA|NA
CASSPKPNEQYF
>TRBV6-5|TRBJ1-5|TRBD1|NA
CASGPGTGKQPQHF
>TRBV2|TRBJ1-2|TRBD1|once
CASSTGTGYGYTF
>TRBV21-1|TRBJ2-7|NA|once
CASSKAHRITSYEQYF
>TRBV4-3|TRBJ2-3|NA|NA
CASSQEIGPQDTQYF
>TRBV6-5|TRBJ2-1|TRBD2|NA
CASSYEAGGNNEQFF
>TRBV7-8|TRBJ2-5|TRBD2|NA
CASSLVVSGGEETQYF
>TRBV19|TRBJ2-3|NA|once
CASSIGSAVGTDTQYF
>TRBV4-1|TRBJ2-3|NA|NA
CASSQEEGQLEADTQYF
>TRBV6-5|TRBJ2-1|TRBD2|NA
CASSLGGEGGQFF
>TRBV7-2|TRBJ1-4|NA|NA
CASSLNLAGGNEKLFF
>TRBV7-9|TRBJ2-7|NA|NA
CASSLVIPGDYEQYF
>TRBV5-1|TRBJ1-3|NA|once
CASRGDGNTIYF
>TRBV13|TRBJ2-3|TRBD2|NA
CASSYPGGSGGPLWYEDTQYF
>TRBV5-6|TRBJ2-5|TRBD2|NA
CASSVWLAGIHQETQYF
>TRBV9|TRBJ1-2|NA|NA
CASSVGTAYGYTF
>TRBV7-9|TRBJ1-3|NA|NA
CASSSDSGGFSGNTIYF
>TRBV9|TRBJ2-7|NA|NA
CASSVSPSYEQYF
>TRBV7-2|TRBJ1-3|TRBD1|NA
CASSSGQGAYGNTIYF
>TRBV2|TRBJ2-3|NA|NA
CASRRATDTQYF
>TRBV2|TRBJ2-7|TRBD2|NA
CASLPFGGTYEQYF
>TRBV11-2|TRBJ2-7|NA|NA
CASSWSRGYEQYF
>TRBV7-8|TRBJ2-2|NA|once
CASSPNAGHTGELFF
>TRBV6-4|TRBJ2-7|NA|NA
CASSGALVRVYEQYF
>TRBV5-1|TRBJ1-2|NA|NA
CASTKGDGYTF
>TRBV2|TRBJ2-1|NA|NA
CASSEGEGEQFF
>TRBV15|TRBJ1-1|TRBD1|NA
CATSREFGQGYNTEAFF
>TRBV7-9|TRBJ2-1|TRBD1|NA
CASSLGQGAYNEQFF
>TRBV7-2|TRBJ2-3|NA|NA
CASSLGHISDTQYF
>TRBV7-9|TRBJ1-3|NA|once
CASSFAGNTIYF
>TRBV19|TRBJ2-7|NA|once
CASSIGLHYEQYF
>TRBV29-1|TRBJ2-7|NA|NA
CSAWGIGDEQYF
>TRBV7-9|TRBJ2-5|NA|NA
CASSPPHGSQETQYF
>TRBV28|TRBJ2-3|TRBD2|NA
CASSLDLSGGPTGAQYF
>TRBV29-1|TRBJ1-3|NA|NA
CSAGGENTIYF
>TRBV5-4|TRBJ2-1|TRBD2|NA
CASSLGGTSGAEFF
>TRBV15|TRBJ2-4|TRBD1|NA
CATRKSGGENIQYF
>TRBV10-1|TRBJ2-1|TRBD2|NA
CASSDHSGNLDEQFF
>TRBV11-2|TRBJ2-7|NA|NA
CASSLAEYEQYF
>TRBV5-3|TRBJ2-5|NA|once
CARSFPPGAVDRVVETQYF
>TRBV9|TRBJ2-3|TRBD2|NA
CASSVAGGSTDTQYF
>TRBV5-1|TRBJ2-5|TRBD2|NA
CASSLILAGGGLEETQYF
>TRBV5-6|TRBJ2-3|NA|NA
CASSSHVARGGTDTQYF
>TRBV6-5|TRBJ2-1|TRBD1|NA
CASRTGLDEQFF
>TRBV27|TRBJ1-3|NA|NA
CASSLSGTSGNTIYF